The clone carrying this T cell receptor beta chain was counted between two and nine times. Its antigen is not identified. The germline CDR1 and CDR2 sequences are LGHDT and YNNKEL (reference sequence). Trimming cost V 4 bases and J 5 bases; bases outside gene matches: 7. CDR3 length: 14 residues. This record belongs to a study of post-analysis software for immune sequencing data. Study overall: Clinical courses comprised relapsing-remitting, secondary progressive and progressive-relapsing multiple sclerosis. Study-wide results and caveats: Samples prepared in the same batch strongly co-clustered by F measure. Controls showed significantly higher normalized Chao1 diversity than did multiple sclerosis patients. With TRBV5-6, TRBV5-1 and TRBV20-1 included, about five TRBV segments were more frequent in patients than in controls.

Unique molecular identifiers were built into the TCR beta cDNA libraries. The T cell input of about 0.85 to 10 million gave hundreds of thousands of cDNA molecules. Each CDR3 protein gets one entry after TCRdb re-called the PCR reads with MiXCR. The sample carries 820,000 or so distinct CDR3 sequences, under 70% recorded once. The TCR originated in a girl aged 10 to 17 with multiple sclerosis. The rearrangement uses TRBV3-1 and TRBJ2-7; TRBD1 matches at 8 bases. Sequencing was performed on blood. CDR3 amino acids: CASSLRTGTDEQYF. The CDR3 DNA reads as TGTGCCAGCAGCCTTCGGACAGGGACCGACGAGCAGTACTTC.